The T cell receptor beta chain under discussion was sequenced for a study of T cell repertoires in cytomegalovirus infection. Trimming removed 6 bases from V and 2 bases from J; junction bases left unmatched: 3. The CDR3 contains 16 residues. TCRdb re-analysed the reads in MiXCR, keeping a single row per CDR3 protein. The sample holds about 500,000 distinct CDR3 sequences, about 33% seen once. There are a few counts of this clonotype. Its antigen is not identified. The rearrangement links TRBV12-3 or TRBV12-4 to TRBJ2-3, with 15 bases fitting TRBD2. The clonotype originates from a human donor in good health (CMV status not recorded). Some clones in this sample may be carry-over from other donors' samples. The sample consisted of cultured PBMCs, taken from culture after CMV antigen stimulation. The CDR3 nucleotides read TGTGCCAGCAGAGGACTAGCGGGAGGGTTCACAGATACGCAGTATTTT. Its protein is CASRGLAGGFTDTQYF.